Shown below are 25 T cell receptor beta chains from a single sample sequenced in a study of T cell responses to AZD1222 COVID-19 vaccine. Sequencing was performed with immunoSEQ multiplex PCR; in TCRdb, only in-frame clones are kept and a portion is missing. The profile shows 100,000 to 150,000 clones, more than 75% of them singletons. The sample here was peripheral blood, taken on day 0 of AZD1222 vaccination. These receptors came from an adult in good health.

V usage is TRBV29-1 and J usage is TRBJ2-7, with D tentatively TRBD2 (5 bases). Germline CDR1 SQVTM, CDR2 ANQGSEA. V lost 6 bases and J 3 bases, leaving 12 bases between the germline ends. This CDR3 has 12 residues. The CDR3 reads CSVSDGDYEQYF. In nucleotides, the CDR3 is TGCAGCGTCTCCGACGGGGACTACGAGCAGTACTTC.

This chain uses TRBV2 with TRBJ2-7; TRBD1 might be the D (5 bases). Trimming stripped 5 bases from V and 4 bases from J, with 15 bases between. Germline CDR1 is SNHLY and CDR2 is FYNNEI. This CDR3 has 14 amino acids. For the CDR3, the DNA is TGTGCCAGCAGTCTCCTGGGGCAGGAATACGAGCAGTACTTC. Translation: CASSLLGQEYEQYF.

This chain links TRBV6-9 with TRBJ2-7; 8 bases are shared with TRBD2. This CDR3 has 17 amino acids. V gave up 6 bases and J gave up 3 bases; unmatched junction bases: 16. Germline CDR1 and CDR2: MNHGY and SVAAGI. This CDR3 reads CASSGGAGTPTYYEQYF. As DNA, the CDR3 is TGTGCCAGCAGCGGGGGGGCCGGGACACCAACTTACTACGAGCAGTACTTC.

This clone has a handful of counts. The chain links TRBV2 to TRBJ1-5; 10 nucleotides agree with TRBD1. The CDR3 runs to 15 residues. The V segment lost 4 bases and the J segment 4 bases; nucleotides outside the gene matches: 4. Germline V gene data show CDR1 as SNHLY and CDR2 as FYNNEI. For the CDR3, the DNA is TGTGCCAGCAGTGCAGCGGGACAGGGGAATCAGCCCCAGCATTTT. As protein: CASSAAGQGNQPQHF.

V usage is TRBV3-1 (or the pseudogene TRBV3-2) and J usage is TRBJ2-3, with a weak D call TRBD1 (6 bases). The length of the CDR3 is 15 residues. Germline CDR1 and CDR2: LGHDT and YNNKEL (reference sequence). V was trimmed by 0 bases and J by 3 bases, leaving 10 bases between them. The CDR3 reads CASSQDGTGTDTQYF. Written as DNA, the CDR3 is TGTGCCAGCAGCCAAGACGGCACAGGGACAGATACGCAGTATTTT.

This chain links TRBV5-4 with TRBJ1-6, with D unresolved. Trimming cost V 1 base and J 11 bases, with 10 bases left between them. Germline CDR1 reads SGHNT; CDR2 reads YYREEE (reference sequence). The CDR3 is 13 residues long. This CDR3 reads CASSLSQLAPLHF. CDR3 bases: TGTGCCAGCAGCTTGTCTCAGCTCGCACCCCTCCACTTT.

The CDR3 here is CASSVGGSGNTEAFF. The CDR3 nucleotides read TGTGCCAGCAGCGTAGGCGGGTCTGGGAACACTGAAGCTTTCTTT. V usage is TRBV9 and J usage is TRBJ1-1; D gene ambiguous. Germline CDR1 SGDLS, CDR2 YYNGEE. V was pared by 0 bases and J by 1 base, with 10 bases between. The CDR3 runs to 15 residues.

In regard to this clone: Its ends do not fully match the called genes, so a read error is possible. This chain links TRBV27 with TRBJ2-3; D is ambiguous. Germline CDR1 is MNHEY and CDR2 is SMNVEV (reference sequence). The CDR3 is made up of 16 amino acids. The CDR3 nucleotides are TGTGCCAGCAGTTTATCGAATGCCGCTCGCACGGATACGCAGTATTTT. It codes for CASSLSNAARTDTQYF.

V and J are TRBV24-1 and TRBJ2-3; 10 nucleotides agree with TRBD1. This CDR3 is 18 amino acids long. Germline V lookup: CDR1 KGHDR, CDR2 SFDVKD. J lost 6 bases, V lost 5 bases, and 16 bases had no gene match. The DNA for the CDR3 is TGTGCCACCAGTGGTTGGGACAGGGGTGTTCCTGGTGCGGATACGCAGTATTTT. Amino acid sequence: CATSGWDRGVPGADTQYF.

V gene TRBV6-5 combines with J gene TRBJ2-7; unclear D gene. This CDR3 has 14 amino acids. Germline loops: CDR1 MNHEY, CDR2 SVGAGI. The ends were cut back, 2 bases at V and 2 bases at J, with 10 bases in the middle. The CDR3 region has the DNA TGTGCCAGCAGTTACAGTGCCAACCCCTACGAGCAGTACTTC. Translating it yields CASSYSANPYEQYF.

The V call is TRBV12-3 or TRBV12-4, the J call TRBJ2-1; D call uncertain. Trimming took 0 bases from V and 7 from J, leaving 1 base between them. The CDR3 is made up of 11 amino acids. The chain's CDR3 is CASSLANEQFF. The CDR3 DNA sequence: TGTGCCAGCAGTTTAGCTAATGAGCAGTTCTTC.

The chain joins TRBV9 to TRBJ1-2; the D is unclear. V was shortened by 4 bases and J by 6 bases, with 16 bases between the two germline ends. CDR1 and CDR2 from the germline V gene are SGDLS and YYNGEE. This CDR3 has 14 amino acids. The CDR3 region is CASSTRPLRDGYTF. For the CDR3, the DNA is TGTGCCAGCAGCACCCGACCCCTGCGGGATGGCTACACCTTC.

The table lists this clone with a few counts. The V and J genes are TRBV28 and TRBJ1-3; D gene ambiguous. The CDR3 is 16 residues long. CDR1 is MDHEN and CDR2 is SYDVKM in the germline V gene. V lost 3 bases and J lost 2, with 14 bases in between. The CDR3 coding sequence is TGTGCCAGCAGTTTTCTGGATCCCCCTCCTGGAAACACCATATATTTT. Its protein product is CASSFLDPPPGNTIYF.

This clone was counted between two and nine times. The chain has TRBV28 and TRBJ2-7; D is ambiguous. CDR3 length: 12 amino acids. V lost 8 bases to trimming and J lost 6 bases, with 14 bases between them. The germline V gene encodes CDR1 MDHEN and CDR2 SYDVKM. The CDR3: CASSSPKREQYF. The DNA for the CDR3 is TGTGCCAGCTCCTCCCCAAAGCGCGAGCAGTACTTC.

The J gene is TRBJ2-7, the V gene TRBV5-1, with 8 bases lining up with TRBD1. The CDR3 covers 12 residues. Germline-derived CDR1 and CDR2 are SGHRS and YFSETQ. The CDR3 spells CVRGTGQKEQYF. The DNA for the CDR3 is TGCGTCAGGGGGACAGGCCAGAAGGAGCAGTACTTC. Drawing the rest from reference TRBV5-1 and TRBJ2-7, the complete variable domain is KAGVTQTPRYLIKTRGQQVTLSCSPISGHRSVSWYQQTPGQGLQFLFEYFSETQRNKGNFPGRFSGRQFSNSRSEMNVSTLELGDSALYLCVRGTGQKEQYFGPGTRLTVT.

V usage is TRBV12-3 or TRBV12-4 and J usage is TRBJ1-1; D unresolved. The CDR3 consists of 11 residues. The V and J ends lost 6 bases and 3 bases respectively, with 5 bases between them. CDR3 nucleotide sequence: TGTGCCAGCAGACGGTACACTGAAGCTTTCTTT. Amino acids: CASRRYTEAFF.

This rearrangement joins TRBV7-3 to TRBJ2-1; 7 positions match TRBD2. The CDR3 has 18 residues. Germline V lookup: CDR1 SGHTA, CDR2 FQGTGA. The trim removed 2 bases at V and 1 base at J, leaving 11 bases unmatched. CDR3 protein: CASSLWLPGLPSYNEQFF. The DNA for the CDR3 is TGTGCCAGCAGCTTATGGTTACCGGGACTACCGTCCTACAATGAGCAGTTCTTC.

Written as DNA, the CDR3 is TGTGCCAGCAGTCTAAACAGGGGTGAAGCTTTCTTT. Its translation is CASSLNRGEAFF. The chain has TRBV28 and TRBJ1-1; 7 bases match TRBD1. This CDR3 has 12 residues. Germline V gives CDR1 MDHEN, CDR2 SYDVKM. V was pared by 5 bases and J by 7 bases, with 4 bases of the junction left unmatched.

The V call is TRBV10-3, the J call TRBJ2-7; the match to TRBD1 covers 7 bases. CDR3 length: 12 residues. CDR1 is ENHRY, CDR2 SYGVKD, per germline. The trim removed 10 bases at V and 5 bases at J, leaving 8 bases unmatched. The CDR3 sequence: CATQGDSNEQYF. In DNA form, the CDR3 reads TGTGCCACCCAGGGGGATTCGAACGAGCAGTACTTC.

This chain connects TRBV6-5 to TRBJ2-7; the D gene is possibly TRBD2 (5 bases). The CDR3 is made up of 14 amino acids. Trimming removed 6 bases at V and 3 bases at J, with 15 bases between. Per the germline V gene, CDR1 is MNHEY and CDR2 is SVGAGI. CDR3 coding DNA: TGTGCCAGCAGCCGAACGTCTAGCAGCTACGAGCAGTACTTC. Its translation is CASSRTSSSYEQYF.

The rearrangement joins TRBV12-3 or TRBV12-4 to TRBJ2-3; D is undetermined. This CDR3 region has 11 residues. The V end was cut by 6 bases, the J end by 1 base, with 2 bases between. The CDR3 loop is CASRRTDTQYF. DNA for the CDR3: TGTGCCAGCAGACGCACAGATACGCAGTATTTT.

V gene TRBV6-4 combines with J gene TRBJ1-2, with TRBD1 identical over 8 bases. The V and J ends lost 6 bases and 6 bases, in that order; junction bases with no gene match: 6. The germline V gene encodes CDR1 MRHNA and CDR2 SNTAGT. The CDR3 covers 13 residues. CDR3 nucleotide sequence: TGTGCCAGCAGCGGGACAGGTCGAAATGGCTACACCTTC. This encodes CASSGTGRNGYTF.

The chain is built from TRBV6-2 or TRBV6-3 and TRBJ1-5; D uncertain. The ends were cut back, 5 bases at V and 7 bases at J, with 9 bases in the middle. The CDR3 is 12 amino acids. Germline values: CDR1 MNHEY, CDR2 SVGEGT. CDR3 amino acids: CASSGERQPQHF. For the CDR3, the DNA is TGTGCCAGCAGTGGGGAGAGGCAGCCCCAGCATTTT.

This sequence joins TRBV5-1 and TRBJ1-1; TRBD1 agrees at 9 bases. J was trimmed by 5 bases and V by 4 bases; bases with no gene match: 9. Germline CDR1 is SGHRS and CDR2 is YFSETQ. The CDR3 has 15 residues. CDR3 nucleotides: TGCGCCAGCAGCAACTCCGGGACAGGGAATACTGAAGCTTTCTTT. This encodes CASSNSGTGNTEAFF.

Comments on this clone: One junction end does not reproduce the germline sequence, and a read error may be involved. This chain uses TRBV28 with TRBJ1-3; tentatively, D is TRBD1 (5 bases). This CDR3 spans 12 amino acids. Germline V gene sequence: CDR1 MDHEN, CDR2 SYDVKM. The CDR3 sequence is CASSPSGQGPNF. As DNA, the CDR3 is TGTGCCAGCAGCCCTTCTGGGCAGGGACCAAATTTT.